These T cell receptor beta chains were read from a single sample in a study of blood T cell repertoires in COVID-19. Profiled with immunoSEQ multiplex PCR; TCRdb holds only in-frame clones, not every one. This sample carries about 150,000 clones, 85% to 90% of them seen once, and the ten largest clones take approximately 7%. The sequenced sample consisted of PBMCs or T cells enriched from blood (not recorded which). These receptors all come from a woman aged 50 to 60 who had recovered from COVID-19. The CDR3 runs from the conserved cysteine through the conserved F or W. The order of the fields is CDR3 protein, CDR3 DNA, D gene, V gene, J gene, clone size. D genes are given only for firm matches. A row's size may be missing; if present it is once, few, many or a size class.

CASSPGLWNYGYTF	TGTGCCAGCAGTCCAGGGCTTTGGAACTATGGCTACACCTTC	NA	TRBV27	TRBJ1-2	once
CAISAGQGAYEQYF	TGTGCCATCAGTGCGGGACAGGGGGCCTACGAGCAGTACTTC	TRBD1	TRBV10-3	TRBJ2-7	NA
CASSRLGGRLVNTEAFF	TGTGCCAGCAGCAGGTTAGGGGGTCGGCTGGTAAACACTGAAGCTTTCTTT	NA	TRBV7-9	TRBJ1-1	NA
CASSYSPRTGTHEQYF	TGTGCCAGCAGTTACTCCCCCCGAACAGGGACCCACGAGCAGTACTTC	NA	TRBV6-5	TRBJ2-7	NA
CASSLAGVDYGYTF	TGTGCCAGCAGCTTAGCAGGGGTGGACTATGGCTACACCTTC	NA	TRBV7-9	TRBJ1-2	NA
CASSEWGDGAYEQYF	TGTGCCAGCAGTGAGTGGGGGGACGGTGCCTACGAGCAGTACTTC	NA	TRBV2	TRBJ2-7	few
CASSARGTLYNEQFF	TGTGCCAGCAGCGCAAGGGGGACCTTATACAATGAGCAGTTCTTC	NA	TRBV3-1/TRBV3-2	TRBJ2-1	few
CASSTGASSTDTQYF	TGTGCCAGTAGTACAGGGGCGTCTAGCACAGATACGCAGTATTTT	NA	TRBV19	TRBJ2-3	NA
CASSIGRVDNSPLHF	TGTGCCAGTAGTATCGGCAGGGTCGATAATTCACCCCTCCACTTT	NA	TRBV19	TRBJ1-6	NA
CASSGRGWETQYF	TGTGCCAGCAGTGGGAGGGGCTGGGAGACCCAGTACTTC	TRBD2	TRBV12-3/TRBV12-4	TRBJ2-5	once